This T cell receptor (beta chain) was captured in a study of human T cells and chemical hapten exposure. Study information: On the upper back, patch tests were applied with 0.01% DPC and read at 6 days. Study-level results: Compared to controls, expanded TCRs made significantly more large clusters of similar CDR3s.

As for time point: patch test 1, 2 weeks after DPC sensitization. Treatment specified: therapeutic diphenylcyclopropenone sensitization with weekly scalp DPC. Venepuncture was done earlier than the placement of each patch test. TCRdb re-analysed the RACE reads in MiXCR, keeping a single row per CDR3 protein. This sample has 84,000 or so distinct CDR3 sequences, with more than 9% found just once. Germline CDR1 is DFQATT and CDR2 is SNEGSKA (reference sequence). V trimming: 4 bases; J trimming: 0 bases; junction bases outside the gene matches: 3. The length of the CDR3 is 14 residues. This clonotype was observed many times. Its specificity is not known.

The chain uses TRBV20-1 and TRBJ1-5; TRBD1 matches at 7 bases. The sample was whole blood, taken in connection with sensitization to the hapten diphenylcyclopropenone (DPC). The sequence was obtained from a middle-aged man with alopecia areata. Some clones in this sample may be carry-over from other donors' samples. This CDR3 reads CSATRDSSNQPQHF. The CDR3, as DNA: TGCAGTGCTACCCGGGACAGTAGCAATCAGCCCCAGCATTTT.